This T cell receptor (beta chain) was sequenced in a study of shared clonotypes between healthy human individuals. The CDR3 runs to 13 residues. CDR1 and CDR2 from the germline V gene are SGHNT and YENEEA. V lost 1 base to trimming and J lost 5 bases, with 8 bases between them. Unsorted PBMC replicate PCRs drew on roughly 300 ng DNA, representing tens of thousands of T cell genomes. Profiling relied on immunoSEQ multiplex PCR, and the TCRdb table lists in-frame clones only, not all of them. The sample includes roughly 500,000 clones, 81% seen only once; the top ten take about 12%. This chain uses TRBV11-3 with TRBJ1-1; tentatively, D is TRBD1 (6 bases). Sequences were obtained from PBMCs. The receptor comes from a woman in her thirties or forties in good health. Some clones in this sample may be carry-over from other donors' samples. The CDR3 reads CASSLGGQTEAFF. CDR3 coding DNA: TGTGCCAGCAGCTTAGGGGGGCAGACTGAAGCTTTCTTT.